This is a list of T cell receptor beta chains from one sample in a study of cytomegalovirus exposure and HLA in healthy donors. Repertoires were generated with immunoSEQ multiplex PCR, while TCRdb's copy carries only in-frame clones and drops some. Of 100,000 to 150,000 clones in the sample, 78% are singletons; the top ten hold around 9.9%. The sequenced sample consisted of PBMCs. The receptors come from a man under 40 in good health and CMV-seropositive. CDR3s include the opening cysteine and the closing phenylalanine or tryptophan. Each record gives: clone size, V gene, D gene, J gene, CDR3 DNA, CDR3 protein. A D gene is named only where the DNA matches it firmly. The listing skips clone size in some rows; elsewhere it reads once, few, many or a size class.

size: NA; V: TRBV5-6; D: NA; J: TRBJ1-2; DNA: TGTGCCAGCAGTCCAGGAATTTCTAACGATGGCTACACCTTC; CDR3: CASSPGISNDGYTF
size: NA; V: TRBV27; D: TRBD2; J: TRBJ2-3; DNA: TGTGCCAGCAGTTGGACTAGCGGGAGACCTAGCACAGATACGCAGTATTTT; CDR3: CASSWTSGRPSTDTQYF
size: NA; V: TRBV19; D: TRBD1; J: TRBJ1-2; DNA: TGTGCCAGTAGTTTCCGGACAGGGCAGGCCCATGGCTACACCTTC; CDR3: CASSFRTGQAHGYTF
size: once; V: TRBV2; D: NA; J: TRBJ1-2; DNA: TGTGCCAGCAGTGAAGGACGGGCGGGTGGCTACACCTTC; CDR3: CASSEGRAGGYTF
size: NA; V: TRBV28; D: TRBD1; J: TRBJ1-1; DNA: TGTGCCAGCAGTTCTGGACAGGGGGACACTGAAGCTTTCTTT; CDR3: CASSSGQGDTEAFF
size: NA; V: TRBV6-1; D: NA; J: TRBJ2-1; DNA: TGTGCCAGCAGTGAACCCGGGAATGAGCAGTTCTTC; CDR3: CASSEPGNEQFF
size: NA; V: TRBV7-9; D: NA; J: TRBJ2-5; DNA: TGTGCCAGCAGCTTATCCTTGAGCAATGTTGTTATTGAGACCCAGTACTTC; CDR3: CASSLSLSNVVIETQYF
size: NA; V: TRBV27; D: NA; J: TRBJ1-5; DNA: TGTGCCAGCAGTTTATCACAGGGCGGCAATCAGCCCCAGCATTTT; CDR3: CASSLSQGGNQPQHF
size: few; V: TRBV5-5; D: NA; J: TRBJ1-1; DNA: TGTGCCAGCAGCACCCACTTCCAGGGAAGCACTGAAGCTTTCTTT; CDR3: CASSTHFQGSTEAFF
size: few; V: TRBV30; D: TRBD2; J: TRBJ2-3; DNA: TGTGCCTGGAGTGTTGGAGGGACTAGCTATACGCAGTATTTT; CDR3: CAWSVGGTSYTQYF
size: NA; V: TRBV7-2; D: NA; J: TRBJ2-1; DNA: TGTGCCAGCAGCCCCCCAAACAATAACAATGAGCAGTTCTTC; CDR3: CASSPPNNNNEQFF
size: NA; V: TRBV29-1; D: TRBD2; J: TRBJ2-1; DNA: TGCAGCGTTGATCGGGAGGGATGGGAGCAGTTCTTC; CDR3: CSVDREGWEQFF
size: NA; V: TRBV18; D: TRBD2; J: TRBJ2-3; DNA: TGTGCCAGCTCTCAGGGACTAGCGGGAGCAGATACGCAGTATTTT; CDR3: CASSQGLAGADTQYF
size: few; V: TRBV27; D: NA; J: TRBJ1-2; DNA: TGTGCCAGCTCCTTTGGCAGATCTCTTGGCTACACCTTC; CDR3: CASSFGRSLGYTF